The 32 T cell receptor beta chains below were found in one sample sequenced in a study of blood T cell repertoires in COVID-19. Method: immunoSEQ multiplex PCR; TCRdb's copy keeps in-frame clones and lacks some. The data hold 150,000 to 250,000 clones, with roughly three quarters observed a single time. What was sequenced was peripheral blood. These receptors came from a woman aged 40 to 55 with COVID-19, enrolled during active disease.

The V and J genes are TRBV7-2 and TRBJ2-2; 7 bases fit TRBD1. CDR1 and CDR2 from the germline V gene are SGHTA and FQGNSA. This CDR3 is 16 amino acids long. The trim removed 3 bases at V and 3 bases at J, leaving 7 bases unmatched. CDR3 nucleotide sequence: TGTGCCAGCAGCTTTTACGACAGGGCGGACACCGGGGAGCTGTTTTTT. Amino acids: CASSFYDRADTGELFF.

This rearrangement joins TRBV27 to TRBJ2-7, with 8 bases identical to TRBD2. CDR3 length: 14 residues. The germline gives CDR1 MNHEY, CDR2 SMNVEV (reference sequence). V lost 4 bases, J lost 6 bases, and 8 bases stayed unmatched. CDR3 region: CASSSPGLVVEQYF. In nucleotides, the CDR3 is TGTGCCAGCAGTTCCCCGGGACTAGTTGTCGAGCAGTACTTC.

This sequence joins TRBV9 and TRBJ2-4; 7 bases match TRBD1. Trimming removed 3 bases from V and 7 bases from J; junction bases left unmatched: 13. The germline CDR1 and CDR2 sequences are SGDLS and YYNGEE. This CDR3 comprises 16 residues. The chain's CDR3 is CASSAAGTVGSNIQYF. The CDR3 coding sequence is TGTGCCAGCAGCGCGGCCGGGACAGTGGGATCTAACATTCAGTACTTC.

The V call is TRBV12-3 or TRBV12-4, the J call TRBJ2-3; D gene ambiguous. The CDR3 consists of 13 residues. Trimming pared 3 bases from V and 2 bases from J, leaving 6 bases between. The chain's CDR3 is CASSFFYTDTQYF. CDR3 nucleotide sequence: TGTGCCAGCAGTTTTTTCTACACAGATACGCAGTATTTT.

V gene TRBV6-5 combines with J gene TRBJ1-5; D is unresolved. The CDR3 covers 14 residues. The germline V gene has CDR1 MNHEY and CDR2 SVGAGI. V was clipped by 6 bases and J by 2 bases, with 11 bases between them. CDR3 coding DNA: TGTGCCAGCAGCCAGGACTGGGGCAATCAGCCCCAGCATTTT. Protein product: CASSQDWGNQPQHF.

This chain connects TRBV7-2 to TRBJ1-1; a possible D gene is TRBD1 (5 bases). Trimming stripped 1 base from V and 0 bases from J, with 12 bases between. CDR3 length: 16 amino acids. Per germline, CDR1 SGHTA and CDR2 FQGNSA. The CDR3 region is CASSLVSGLLNTEAFF. The DNA of the CDR3 is TGTGCCAGCAGCTTAGTCTCGGGACTTCTGAACACTGAAGCTTTCTTT.

V gene TRBV24-1 combines with J gene TRBJ2-2; unclear D gene. This CDR3 spans 13 amino acids. CDR1 is KGHDR and CDR2 is SFDVKD in the germline V gene. V lost 9 bases, J lost 0 bases, and 7 bases lay in between. For the CDR3, the DNA is TGTGCCACCGAGGTAACGAACACCGGGGAGCTGTTTTTT. Protein: CATEVTNTGELFF.

The chain recombines TRBV10-2 with TRBJ2-1, with D uncertain. The CDR3 has 14 residues. Germline lookup yields CDR1 WSHSY and CDR2 SAAADI. V lost 5 bases to trimming and J lost 5 bases, with 13 bases between them. DNA for the CDR3: TGCGCCAGCAGTACCCTCCTCAGCGACAATGAGCAGTTCTTC. Its protein product is CASSTLLSDNEQFF.

CDR3 nucleotide sequence: TGCGCCAGCTCGCTCGGGACAGGGCTAGAAGAGACCCAGTACTTC. It is translated as CASSLGTGLEETQYF. The chain couples TRBV5-1 to TRBJ2-5; 9 bases are shared with TRBD1. CDR3 length equals 15 residues. CDR1 and CDR2 from the germline V gene are SGHRS and YFSETQ. The ends lost 7 bases at V and 3 bases at J; junction bases unmatched: 10.

The chain carries TRBV9 and TRBJ2-5; 9 bases agree with TRBD1. The CDR3 is 13 amino acids. Germline loops: CDR1 SGDLS, CDR2 YYNGEE. J gave up 6 bases and V 9 bases, and 9 bases lay outside the gene matches. The CDR3 DNA reads TGTGCCAAAACAGGGGGCGAGTGGAAGACCCAGTACTTC. It translates to CAKTGGEWKTQYF. The variable domain in full, with the rest retrieved from reference TRBV9 and TRBJ2-5, is DSGVTQTPKHLITATGQRVTLRCSPRSGDLSVYWYQQSLDQGLQFLIQYYNGEERAKGNILERFSAQQFPDLHSELNLSSLELGDSALYFCAKTGGEWKTQYFGPGTRLLVL.

The chain carries TRBV19 and TRBJ2-5, with a possible D match to TRBD2 (6 bases). With 8 bases removed from V and 2 bases from J, the gap between germline ends came to 18 bases. CDR3 length: 15 residues. CDR1 and CDR2 (germline): LNHDA, SQIVND (reference sequence). CDR3 sequence: CASQIGGYGQETQYF. CDR3 DNA: TGTGCCAGTCAGATCGGGGGATATGGTCAAGAGACCCAGTACTTC.

The genes are TRBV4-3 and TRBJ1-1; 7 bases fit TRBD1. This CDR3 region has 13 residues. Trimming cost V 2 bases and J 6 bases; bases outside gene matches: 3. CDR1 is LGHNA and CDR2 is YSLEER in the germline V gene. The CDR3 DNA sequence: TGCGCCAGCAGCCAAACAGGGGACGCTGAAGCTTTCTTT. Protein: CASSQTGDAEAFF.

The genes are TRBV30 and TRBJ2-7; D uncertain. V gave up 2 bases and J gave up 4 bases, with 15 bases separating them. Per germline, CDR1 GTSNPN and CDR2 SVGIG (reference sequence). The CDR3 loop spans 14 amino acids. DNA for the CDR3: TGTGCCTGGAGTAGAGGCTTGGCTTTTTACGAGCAGTACTTC. This encodes CAWSRGLAFYEQYF.

This chain links TRBV6-5 with TRBJ2-7, with 8 nucleotides matching TRBD1. Trimming took 5 bases from V and 7 from J; bases not matched to a gene: 7. Germline loops: CDR1 MNHEY, CDR2 SVGAGI. The CDR3 totals 13 residues. This chain's CDR3 is CASSLDRAMEQYF. Here the CDR3 DNA reads TGTGCCAGCAGTCTGGACAGGGCAATGGAGCAGTACTTC.

The rearrangement joins TRBV27 to TRBJ2-6; 7 nucleotides agree with TRBD1. Trimming took 5 bases from V and 1 from J; bases not matched to a gene: 5. The germline V gene encodes CDR1 MNHEY and CDR2 SMNVEV (reference sequence). The CDR3 consists of 16 residues. CDR3 amino acids: CASSGDSPSGANVLTF. For the CDR3, the DNA is TGTGCCAGCAGTGGGGACAGCCCTTCTGGGGCCAACGTCCTGACTTTC.

The rearrangement joins TRBV5-6 to TRBJ2-2; 10 bases match TRBD1. This CDR3 has 15 amino acids. CDR1 and CDR2 from the germline V gene are SGHDT and YYEEEE. Trimming cost V 3 bases and J 6 bases; bases outside gene matches: 5. In DNA, the CDR3 is TGTGCCAGCAGCTGGGGACAGGGGAGTTCCGGGGAGCTGTTTTTT. Protein: CASSWGQGSSGELFF.

This rearrangement joins TRBV19 to TRBJ2-3; 10 nucleotides line up with TRBD2. J lost 4 bases, V lost 5 bases, and 12 bases had no gene match. Germline CDR1 and CDR2: LNHDA and SQIVND (reference sequence). This CDR3 region has 17 residues. CDR3: CASSSALLAGYADTQYF. CDR3 DNA: TGTGCCAGTAGTTCAGCCCTACTAGCGGGGTATGCAGATACGCAGTATTTT.

The J gene is TRBJ1-4, the V gene TRBV7-9; 8 bases fit TRBD1. Germline V CDR1 and CDR2: SEHNR, FQNEAQ (reference sequence). The CDR3 is made up of 14 amino acids. The junction had 2 bases not matched to a gene; V was cut back by 3 bases and J by 5 bases. CDR3 amino acids: CASSFRTGNEKLFF. DNA of the CDR3: TGTGCCAGCAGCTTCAGGACAGGGAATGAAAAACTGTTTTTT. The variable domain in full, with the rest retrieved from reference TRBV7-9 and TRBJ1-4, is DTGVSQNPRHKITKRGQNVTFRCDPISEHNRLYWYRQTLGQGPEFLTYFQNEAQLEKSRLLSDRFSAERPKGSFSTLEIQRTEQGDSAMYLCASSFRTGNEKLFFGSGTQLSVL.

V gene TRBV7-2 combines with J gene TRBJ2-1; D possibly corresponds to TRBD2 (5 bases). V gave up 3 bases and J gave up 0 bases, with 9 bases separating them. The length of the CDR3 is 15 residues. Germline CDR1 and CDR2: SGHTA and FQGNSA. DNA of the CDR3: TGTGCCAGCAGCTTGTCGAGCGGCTCCTACAATGAGCAGTTCTTC. Translated, it gives CASSLSSGSYNEQFF. Complete variable domain (other parts from reference TRBV7-2 and TRBJ2-1): GAGVSQSPSNKVTEKGKDVELRCDPISGHTALYWYRQSLGQGLEFLIYFQGNSAPDKSGLPSDRFSAERTGGSVSTLTIQRTQQEDSAVYLCASSLSSGSYNEQFFGPGTRLTVL.

The chain employs TRBV7-7 and TRBJ2-2, with D possibly being TRBD2 (6 bases). The V end was cut by 5 bases, the J end by 2 bases, with 18 bases between. CDR3 size: 17 residues. Germline CDR1 reads SSHAT; CDR2 reads FNYEAQ (reference sequence). The CDR3 reads CASSRLGGSLNTGELFF. CDR3 sequence (DNA): TGTGCCAGCAGCCGTCTTGGGGGGTCTCTTAACACCGGGGAGCTGTTTTTT. The variable domain in full, with the rest retrieved from reference TRBV7-7 and TRBJ2-2, is GAGVSQSPRYKVTKRGQDVTLRCDPISSHATLYWYQQALGQGPEFLTYFNYEAQPDKSGLPSDRFSAERPEGSISTLTIQRTEQRDSAMYRCASSRLGGSLNTGELFFGEGSRLTVL.

The CDR3 DNA is TGCGCCAGCAGCAAAGGGACAGCGAACAATGAGCAGTTCTTC. Translated, it gives CASSKGTANNEQFF. The V gene is TRBV5-1, the J gene TRBJ2-1, with 7 bases that match TRBD1. This CDR3 is 14 amino acids long. Germline CDR1 SGHRS, CDR2 YFSETQ. The junction had 6 bases not matched to a gene; V was cut back by 4 bases and J by 5 bases.

This clone was counted a single time. The chain joins TRBV3-1 (or the pseudogene TRBV3-2) to TRBJ2-6; D remains unclear. The CDR3 spans 15 residues. V shed 0 bases and J shed 4 bases, with 7 bases lying between them. The germline CDR1 and CDR2 sequences are LGHDT and YNNKEL (reference sequence). CDR3 DNA sequence: TGTGCCAGCAGCCAAGACTCGACAGGGGCCAACGTCCTGACTTTC. Translating gives CASSQDSTGANVLTF.

The rearrangement uses TRBV5-4 and TRBJ2-1; D is unclear. Germline-derived CDR1 and CDR2 are SGHNT and YYREEE (reference sequence). V gave up 1 base and J gave up 2 bases, with 13 bases separating them. The CDR3 runs to 16 residues. CDR3 sequence (DNA): TGTGCCAGCAGCTTGTTGGCAGGTCTGACCTACAATGAGCAGTTCTTC. Protein product: CASSLLAGLTYNEQFF.

The chain carries TRBV7-9 and TRBJ2-2; 7 bases line up with TRBD1. After removal of 5 bases from V and 2 bases from J, the junction contained 8 bases not matched to a gene. CDR3 size: 16 residues. Germline CDR1 and CDR2: SEHNR and FQNEAQ (reference sequence). The chain's CDR3 is CASSRDSRLNTGELFF. The CDR3, as DNA: TGTGCCAGCAGCCGGGACAGCAGATTAAACACCGGGGAGCTGTTTTTT.

This chain joins TRBV6-6 and TRBJ2-2; possibly TRBD1 for D (5 bases). The CDR3 loop spans 14 amino acids. CDR1 MNHNY and CDR2 SVGAGI come from the germline V gene (reference sequence). V lost 5 bases to trimming and J lost 10 bases, with 17 bases between them. In DNA, the CDR3 is TGTGCCAGCAGTCCAGACTGGGGCGCTACGGAGCTGTTTTTT. This gives the protein CASSPDWGATELFF.

CDR3 loop: CASSRAGGAYNSPLHF. The DNA of the CDR3 is TGTGCCAGCAGCCGAGCGGGGGGCGCCTATAATTCACCCCTCCACTTT. J is TRBJ1-6 and V is TRBV7-6, with a tentative D call TRBD1 (6 bases). Germline V lookup: CDR1 SGHVS, CDR2 FNYEAQ. The CDR3 extends over 16 amino acids. Trimming removed 5 bases at V and 2 bases at J, with 13 bases between.

The V call is TRBV27, the J call TRBJ2-7; 13 positions agree with TRBD2. The CDR3 loop spans 16 amino acids. Trimming at V came to 5 bases and at J to 2 bases, leaving 6 bases not matched to a gene. Germline V lookup: CDR1 MNHEY, CDR2 SMNVEV (reference sequence). The DNA of the CDR3 is TGTGCCAGCAGTCCAGGGACTAGCGGGACCGCCTACGAGCAGTACTTC. This sequence encodes CASSPGTSGTAYEQYF.

The chain couples TRBV4-2 to TRBJ1-5; D unclear. The V end lost 0 bases, the J end lost 0 bases, and 15 bases lay between the germline ends. The CDR3 is 18 residues long. CDR1 is LGHNA, CDR2 YNFKEQ, per germline. The CDR3 region has the DNA TGTGCCAGCAGCCAAGAACTGCCCGGGAGTTATAGCAATCAGCCCCAGCATTTT. Its translation: CASSQELPGSYSNQPQHF.

The V call is TRBV2, the J call TRBJ2-1; 8 positions agree with TRBD2. This CDR3 region has 15 residues. V gave up 3 bases and J gave up 6 bases; unmatched junction bases: 7. CDR1 SNHLY and CDR2 FYNNEI come from the germline V gene. The CDR3 DNA reads TGTGCCAGCAGTGATCGGGGGGGGGCCGCCAATGAGCAGTTCTTC. Encoded protein: CASSDRGGAANEQFF.

Note on this clone: Other DNA sequences in this specimen translate into the identical CDR3. The chain recombines TRBV12-3 or TRBV12-4 with TRBJ2-1; D gene uncertain. V gave up 8 bases and J gave up 0 bases, with 5 bases separating them. CDR3 length: 12 amino acids. As DNA, the CDR3 is TGTGCCAGCCGGAGCTCCTACAATGAGCAGTTCTTC. Encoded protein: CASRSSYNEQFF.

The chain uses TRBV7-9 and TRBJ1-5; D is unclear. The V gene lost 3 bases and the J gene lost 1 base, with 7 bases spanning the gap. CDR1 and CDR2 (germline): SEHNR, FQNEAQ (reference sequence). The CDR3 totals 14 residues. CDR3 coding DNA: TGTGCCAGCAGCTTCTCTATAAGCAATCAGCCCCAGCATTTT. Amino acids: CASSFSISNQPQHF. Full variable domain (rest looked up from reference TRBV7-9 and TRBJ1-5): DTGVSQNPRHKITKRGQNVTFRCDPISEHNRLYWYRQTLGQGPEFLTYFQNEAQLEKSRLLSDRFSAERPKGSFSTLEIQRTEQGDSAMYLCASSFSISNQPQHFGDGTRLSIL.

As to this clone: Distinct nucleotide sequences in the sample also encode this CDR3. The chain uses TRBV20-1 and TRBJ1-1, with D hard to call. V lost 5 bases, J lost 5 bases, and 9 bases lay in between. Germline CDR1 reads DFQATT; CDR2 reads SNEGSKA (reference sequence). The CDR3 is made up of 11 amino acids. CDR3 in DNA: TGCAGTGCTCCGGGGAAGACTGAAGCTTTCTTT. It encodes CSAPGKTEAFF.